Shown below are 21 T cell receptor beta chains from a single sample sequenced in a study of CD8 T cells in ankylosing spondylitis. From the 5' RACE reads, TCRdb called clonotypes with MiXCR, one entry per CDR3 protein. Of roughly 100,000 distinct CDR3 sequences listed, roughly 8.7% are singletons. The sample comprised blood, either unsorted or a sorted T cell fraction (not recorded which). The source is a male donor with ankylosing spondylitis or in good health (not recorded which).

This clonotype was counted many times. This chain uses TRBV12-3 or TRBV12-4 with TRBJ2-5; D might be TRBD1 or TRBD2, each matching 5 bases. Trimming stripped 8 bases from V and 5 bases from J, with 15 bases between. This CDR3 region has 13 residues. CDR3 amino acids: CASALGGLETQYF. CDR3 DNA: TGTGCCAGCGCTCTTGGGGGTCTGGAGACCCAGTACTTC.

The rearrangement joins TRBV12-3 or TRBV12-4 to TRBJ2-5, with D possibly matching TRBD1 (6 bases). V lost 4 bases to trimming and J lost 5 bases, with 11 bases between them. The CDR3 consists of 13 residues. The CDR3 nucleotides are TGTGCCAGCAGTTCCTCAGGGGTGGAGACCCAGTACTTC. Translating gives CASSSSGVETQYF.

The table lists this clonotype with many counts. The chain carries TRBV24-1 and TRBJ2-3; no clear D gene. The ends were cut back, 9 bases at V and 2 bases at J, with 11 bases in the middle. This CDR3 comprises 13 residues. Germline-derived CDR1 and CDR2 are KGHDR and SFDVKD. The chain's CDR3 is CATQDEYTDTQYF. The DNA for the CDR3 is TGTGCCACCCAGGATGAATACACAGATACGCAGTATTTT.

This clonotype occurred many times. The V gene is TRBV4-1, the J gene TRBJ1-6; 9 nucleotides match TRBD1. Losses at the gene ends were 5 bases for V and 10 bases for J; bases not matched to a gene: 9. The germline CDR1 and CDR2 sequences are MGHRA and YSYEKL. The CDR3 runs to 15 residues. The CDR3 spells CASSSHRDRESPLHF. DNA of the CDR3: TGCGCCAGCAGCAGTCACCGGGACAGGGAGTCACCCCTCCACTTT.

This clonotype appeared a few times. The V gene is TRBV23-1, the J gene TRBJ2-5, with D perhaps matching TRBD1 (6 bases). TRBV23-1 is treated as an ORF (open reading frame) with a function not yet certain. The V end lost 2 bases, the J end lost 1 base, and 11 bases lay between the germline ends. The CDR3 is 15 residues long. DNA of the CDR3: TGCGCCAGCAGTCAAAAGGGGACACTCCAAGAGACCCAGTACTTC. It is translated as CASSQKGTLQETQYF.

This chain connects TRBV4-2 to TRBJ1-2; TRBD1 is a possible D gene (6 bases). V shed 1 base and J shed 7 bases, with 16 bases lying between them. This CDR3 has 15 residues. The germline gives CDR1 LGHNA, CDR2 YNFKEQ. The CDR3 sequence is CASSQVGHPPSGYTF. The DNA for the CDR3 is TGTGCCAGCAGCCAAGTGGGACACCCTCCCTCTGGCTACACCTTC.

This clonotype was picked up many times. The rearrangement joins TRBV29-1 to TRBJ1-1; TRBD1 might be the D (5 bases). CDR3 length: 14 amino acids. The V and J ends lost 0 bases and 0 bases respectively, with 8 bases between them. Germline values: CDR1 SQVTM, CDR2 ANQGSEA. CDR3 sequence (DNA): TGCAGCGTTGAAGATCGGGGGATGAACACTGAAGCTTTCTTT. Amino acid sequence: CSVEDRGMNTEAFF.

This clonotype was found many times. This chain links TRBV30 with TRBJ2-7; D gene ambiguous. The CDR3 runs 12 residues. V lost 0 bases and J 6 bases, leaving 9 bases between the germline ends. Germline V gives CDR1 GTSNPN, CDR2 SVGIG (reference sequence). The CDR3 coding sequence is TGTGCCTGGAGTGTGACGGCCGCCGAGCAGTACTTC. Its translation is CAWSVTAAEQYF.

The sample holds many counts of this clonotype. The V call is TRBV25-1, the J call TRBJ2-5, with unresolved D. The germline V gene encodes CDR1 MGHDK and CDR2 SYGVNS. This CDR3 spans 13 amino acids. The V end was cut by 7 bases, the J end by 0 bases, with 9 bases between. CDR3 residues: CASIPVNQETQYF. DNA of the CDR3: TGTGCCAGCATTCCAGTGAACCAAGAGACCCAGTACTTC.

This clonotype showed up just a few times. The chain combines TRBV27 with TRBJ2-1; 14 positions match TRBD2. With 5 bases clipped from V and 3 bases from J, the junction kept 18 bases outside the gene matches. The germline V gene encodes CDR1 MNHEY and CDR2 SMNVEV (reference sequence). There are 21 residues in the CDR3. This CDR3 is CASSNPQGRTSGRPSYNEQFF. The DNA of the CDR3 is TGTGCCAGCAGTAACCCTCAAGGGAGGACTAGCGGGAGGCCAAGCTACAATGAGCAGTTCTTC.

At least ten counts were recorded for this clonotype. The CDR3 loop is CASSQGLSWEQFF. In DNA, the CDR3 is TGCGCCAGCAGCCAAGGTCTCAGCTGGGAGCAGTTCTTC. The V call is TRBV4-1, the J call TRBJ2-1, with D unclear. CDR3 length: 13 residues. Germline V CDR1 and CDR2: MGHRA, YSYEKL. Trimming stripped 1 base from V and 10 bases from J, with 11 bases between.

In this sample, this clonotype turned up many times. The rearrangement links TRBV19 to TRBJ2-1; TRBD2 matches 10 bases. Germline assignment: CDR1 LNHDA and CDR2 SQIVND (reference sequence). The CDR3 length is 16 residues. J lost 4 bases, V lost 5 bases, and 8 bases had no gene match. In nucleotides, the CDR3 is TGTGCCAGTAGTCTTTTAGCGACTAGCGGGTACAATGAGCAGTTCTTC. The encoded protein is CASSLLATSGYNEQFF.

The sample holds a few counts of this clonotype. The J gene is TRBJ2-1, the V gene TRBV7-9; D is possibly TRBD2 (5 bases). The V end was cut by 1 base, the J end by 1 base, with 8 bases between. This CDR3 has 15 residues. Per the germline V gene, CDR1 is SEHNR and CDR2 is FQNEAQ (reference sequence). CDR3 coding DNA: TGTGCCAGCAGCTTAGGGGAGCCTTCCTACAATGAGCAGTTCTTC. Translated: CASSLGEPSYNEQFF.

The V and J genes are TRBV4-2 and TRBJ2-3; maybe TRBD2 (5 bases). Trimming removed 2 bases at V and 2 bases at J, with 14 bases between. The CDR3 sequence is 16 residues long. CDR1 LGHNA and CDR2 YNFKEQ come from the germline V gene. In DNA, the CDR3 is TGTGCCAGCAGCCAAACATCAGGACTTAACACAGATACGCAGTATTTT. As protein: CASSQTSGLNTDTQYF.

This clonotype has at least ten counts. The rearrangement uses TRBV6-2 or TRBV6-3 and TRBJ2-7; TRBD2 agrees at 9 bases. Germline V gives CDR1 MNHEY, CDR2 SVGEGT. The CDR3 contains 13 residues. The V segment lost 4 bases and the J segment 6 bases; nucleotides outside the gene matches: 4. The CDR3 DNA sequence: TGTGCCAGCAGTTTATCTAGCGGGACCGAGCAGTACTTC. This translates into CASSLSSGTEQYF.

This clonotype was recorded at least ten times. The V and J genes are TRBV7-3 and TRBJ1-2; D is unclear. CDR3 length: 13 residues. Germline V gene lookup returns CDR1 SGHTA and CDR2 FQGTGA. V lost 0 bases, J lost 7 bases, and 9 bases lay in between. The CDR3 nucleotides are TGTGCCAGCAGCTTAACGGTCGGAGGTGGCTACACCTTC. It codes for CASSLTVGGGYTF.

This clonotype came up many times. The V and J genes are TRBV24-1 and TRBJ2-1, with a weak D call TRBD1 (6 bases). The V gene's germline CDR1 is KGHDR and CDR2 SFDVKD. This CDR3 region has 13 residues. Trimming removed 9 bases from V and 4 bases from J, with 12 bases in between. CDR3 coding DNA: TGTGCCACCGGACAGAGGGGATACAATGAGCAGTTCTTC. Its protein product is CATGQRGYNEQFF.

This clonotype was picked up many times. The chain links TRBV20-1 to TRBJ1-5; no firm D call. The germline CDR1 and CDR2 sequences are DFQATT and SNEGSKA (reference sequence). This CDR3 is built from 14 residues. V lost 2 bases, J lost 4 bases, and 12 bases lay in between. As DNA, the CDR3 is TGCAGTGCTAGAATAGGGATGTGGAATCAGCCCCAGCATTTT. As protein: CSARIGMWNQPQHF.

This clonotype showed up many times. The gene calls are TRBV18 and TRBJ2-3; D perhaps matches TRBD1 (6 bases). This CDR3 contains 14 residues. In germline, CDR1 is KGHSH, CDR2 LQKENI. V shed 3 bases and J shed 2 bases, with 9 bases lying between them. The CDR3 sequence: CASSPGHLTDTQYF. CDR3 sequence (DNA): TGTGCCAGCTCACCGGGACACCTCACAGATACGCAGTATTTT.

V usage is TRBV7-6 and J usage is TRBJ2-3, with D perhaps assigned TRBD1 or TRBD2 (5 bases each). V was cut by 3 bases and J by 1 base, with 17 bases left in between. The CDR3 covers 17 residues. From germline, CDR1 is SGHVS and CDR2 FNYEAQ. The DNA of the CDR3 is TGTGCCAGCAGCTTGGAGCAGGGCCGGGGAGGCACAGATACGCAGTATTTT. It is translated as CASSLEQGRGGTDTQYF.

This rearrangement joins TRBV20-1 to TRBJ1-2; the match to TRBD1 covers 7 bases. The trim removed 6 bases at V and 4 bases at J, leaving 5 bases unmatched. CDR1 and CDR2 from the germline V gene are DFQATT and SNEGSKA (reference sequence). This CDR3 comprises 12 residues. The CDR3 reads CSAPTGTYGYTF. DNA of the CDR3: TGCAGTGCCCCGACAGGGACCTATGGCTACACCTTC.